The 2 T cell receptor beta chains in this list originate from one sample, sequenced in a study of cytomegalovirus exposure and HLA in healthy donors. Clones were read by immunoSEQ multiplex PCR, and TCRdb kept only the in-frame ones, dropping some. The sample has approximately 120,000 clones; around nine tenths are singletons. Sequences were obtained from PBMCs. Source of these receptors: a young woman in good health and CMV-seronegative.

The V call is TRBV4-1, the J call TRBJ2-1, with 14 bases that match TRBD2. V shed 2 bases, J shed 6 bases, and the junction held 3 bases outside the gene matches. The CDR3 length is 16 residues. Germline CDR1 reads MGHRA; CDR2 reads YSYEKL. CDR3: CASSQPTSGRGNEQFF. CDR3 in DNA: TGCGCCAGCAGCCAACCGACTAGCGGGAGGGGCAATGAGCAGTTCTTC.

This chain links TRBV4-2 with TRBJ2-5; 9 bases are shared with TRBD2. Germline trimming cut 2 bases from V and 0 bases from J; bases unmatched to any gene: 4. The germline V gene encodes CDR1 LGHNA and CDR2 YNFKEQ. The CDR3 contains 16 residues. Here the CDR3 DNA reads TGTGCCAGCAGCCAAATTTTAGCGGGAGACCAAGAGACCCAGTACTTC. Amino acid sequence: CASSQILAGDQETQYF.